This T cell receptor beta chain was observed in a study of shared clonotypes between healthy human individuals. Whole-study results and caveats: Memory subsets had estimated richness that was generally smaller than that of naive subsets. Non-shared clonotypes had lower generation probabilities than those shared by all four donors.

The authors' processing: Without quality scores, immunoSEQ junctional reads could not be filtered like full-length reads. The data were produced by immunoSEQ multiplex PCR, yet TCRdb's version contains in-frame clones alone and is incomplete. V and J calls and clone size are copied from that table; D and trimming were computed from the DNA. The data contain about 2.1 million clones, 93% of them singletons. Cells designated naive CD8 were CD45RO-negative and were positively selected for CCR7, with terminally differentiated effector memory CD45RA+ cells excluded. CDR1 and CDR2 from the germline V gene are MNHEY and SMNVEV (reference sequence). The junction had 8 bases not matched to a gene; V was cut back by 6 bases and J by 6 bases. The CDR3 has 14 amino acids. With respect to this clone: What it binds is unknown.

The sample taken for sequencing was naive CD8+ T cells from PBMCs. The sequence was obtained from a man younger than 35 in good health. Some clones in this sample may be carry-over from other donors' samples. The chain couples TRBV27 to TRBJ2-1; 7 nucleotides align to TRBD2. The CDR3 spells CASSSRDYLNEQFF. In DNA form, the CDR3 reads TGTGCCAGCAGCTCCCGGGACTACCTCAATGAGCAGTTCTTC.